This T cell receptor (beta chain) was sequenced for a study of OX40 agonist ivuxolimab in advanced cancers. V dropped 10 bases and J dropped 0 bases, with 13 bases sitting between them. Germline V lookup: CDR1 SGHDT, CDR2 YYEEEE. The CDR3 totals 13 residues. Profiling relied on immunoSEQ multiplex PCR, and the TCRdb table lists in-frame clones only, not all of them. Of tens of thousands of clones in the sample, about 92% were seen once. The sequence was collected from an adult with an advanced solid tumor such as melanoma, head and neck, liver or kidney cancer. The chain combines TRBV5-6 with TRBJ2-5; D ambiguous. Here the sequenced sample was CD4+ or CD8+ T cells sorted from blood, taken in a trial of the OX40 agonist ivuxolimab. The CDR3 nucleotides read TGTGCCGTGATAGGTCCGTACCAAGAGACCCAGTACTTC. This gives the protein CAVIGPYQETQYF.